This entry lists 27 T cell receptor beta chains sequenced from one sample in a study of regulatory T cells in long-lasting Graves disease. Relying on iRepertoire HTBI primers and Arm-PCR of CDR3 regions, the team built TCR beta libraries. TCRdb reprocessed the multiplex PCR reads with MiXCR, giving one entry per CDR3 protein. This table holds 350,000 to 500,000 distinct CDR3 sequences, 14% found once. Time point: newly diagnosed GD, antithyroid drugs for less than 3 months. Construction of the TCR library relied on RNA isolated from PBMCs. These data also formed part of another study, on T cells in Graves' hyperthyroidism and ophthalmopathy.

The starting material was peripheral blood mononuclear cells (PBMCs), obtained at new diagnosis, from a patient treated with antithyroid drugs. These receptors all stem from a woman in her forties or fifties with Graves disease.

This clonotype was observed a few times. Written as DNA, the CDR3 is TGTGCCATCACTGGGGGGCGGGAGGGCCTCGGTGAGCAGTTCTTC. This gives the protein CAITGGREGLGEQFF. The rearrangement uses TRBV10-3 and TRBJ2-1; 9 bases are shared with TRBD2. V trimming: 7 bases; J trimming: 9 bases; junction bases outside the gene matches: 13. The CDR3 loop spans 15 amino acids. Germline V CDR1 and CDR2: ENHRY, SYGVKD.

In this sample, this clonotype turned up many times. CDR3 region: CASSPASGRKSNEQFF. CDR3 coding DNA: TGTGCCAGCAGCCCTGCTAGCGGGAGAAAGAGCAATGAGCAGTTCTTC. The chain is built from TRBV7-9 and TRBJ2-1; 10 bases agree with TRBD2. CDR1 SEHNR and CDR2 FQNEAQ come from the germline V gene (reference sequence). This CDR3 has 16 residues. V was clipped by 5 bases and J by 6 bases; unmatched bases: 10.

This clonotype was detected ten times or more. The rearrangement links TRBV7-9 to TRBJ2-5; TRBD2 aligns across 8 bases. Germline CDR1 reads SEHNR; CDR2 reads FQNEAQ (reference sequence). The length of the CDR3 is 16 residues. Trimming removed 7 bases from V and 4 bases from J; junction bases left unmatched: 14. The CDR3 DNA sequence: TGTGCCAGCACCAACCCACCCGCGGGGGGCCGAGAGACCCAGTACTTC. Amino acids: CASTNPPAGGRETQYF.

This clonotype was seen more than once but under ten times. The V gene is TRBV6-9, the J gene TRBJ1-1, with a possible D match to TRBD1 (5 bases). CDR3 length equals 15 residues. V gave up 2 bases and J gave up 6 bases, with 16 bases separating them. Germline V gene sequence: CDR1 MNHGY, CDR2 SVAAGI. CDR3 sequence (DNA): TGTGCCAGCAGTTATACCCGGGAGGGACCCCCTGAAGCTTTCTTT. Protein sequence: CASSYTREGPPEAFF.

V is TRBV3-1 and J is TRBJ2-5; D is undetermined. V was trimmed by 0 bases and J by 0 bases, leaving 8 bases between them. CDR1 and CDR2 from the germline V gene are LGHDT and YNNKEL (reference sequence). The CDR3 runs to 15 residues. This CDR3 reads CASSQDWSNQETQYF. CDR3 in DNA: TGTGCCAGCAGCCAAGATTGGTCCAACCAAGAGACCCAGTACTTC.

This clonotype was seen at least ten times. CDR3: CASSLARLPSSYNEQFF. DNA for the CDR3: TGTGCCAGCAGCTTAGCGAGACTTCCGAGCTCCTACAATGAGCAGTTCTTC. V is TRBV7-2 and J is TRBJ2-1, with D unresolved. Germline values: CDR1 SGHTA, CDR2 FQGNSA. Trimming stripped 0 bases from V and 0 bases from J, with 12 bases between. The CDR3 has 17 residues.

This clonotype came up many times. The chain combines TRBV2 with TRBJ2-1; no definite D call. The germline V and J ends were trimmed by 2 bases and 9 bases, with 2 bases remaining between them. Germline V gene lookup returns CDR1 SNHLY and CDR2 FYNNEI. The CDR3 extends over 10 amino acids. DNA of the CDR3: TGTGCCAGCAGTGAAAGTGAGCAGTTCTTC. Translation: CASSESEQFF.

V gene TRBV18 combines with J gene TRBJ2-7, with 11 nucleotides matching TRBD2. CDR1 is KGHSH and CDR2 is LQKENI in the germline V gene. CDR3 size: 16 residues. The V segment lost 0 bases and the J segment 7 bases; nucleotides outside the gene matches: 8. CDR3 sequence (DNA): TGTGCCAGCTCACCACCGGTGACTAGCGGGATGGGGGAGCAGTACTTC. It translates to CASSPPVTSGMGEQYF.

Note on this clonotype: A much larger clone differs from this one at a single base, so this may be a read error. The chain recombines TRBV5-1 with TRBJ1-4, with 9 bases aligning to TRBD1. CDR3 length: 15 amino acids. Germline CDR1 and CDR2: SGHRS and YFSETQ. The CDR3: CAGSEGQGGDEKLFF. As DNA, the CDR3 is TGTGCCGGCAGCGAGGGACAGGGAGGAGATGAAAAACTGTTTTTT.

The sample holds a few counts of this clonotype. The V and J genes are TRBV29-1 and TRBJ2-1, with D possibly matching TRBD1 (6 bases). The germline CDR1 and CDR2 sequences are SQVTM and ANQGSEA. V lost 4 bases and J 2 bases, leaving 21 bases between the germline ends. The CDR3 covers 17 residues. This CDR3 reads CSVGGQQILPPYNEQFF. CDR3 bases: TGCAGCGTTGGTGGACAGCAAATACTCCCACCCTACAATGAGCAGTTCTTC.

Many counts were recorded for this clonotype. The chain uses TRBV10-3 and TRBJ2-7, with D tentatively TRBD1 or TRBD2 (5 bases each). The CDR3 is 14 amino acids. V lost 2 bases and J lost 3, with 11 bases in between. In germline, CDR1 is ENHRY, CDR2 SYGVKD. In DNA, the CDR3 is TGTGCCATCAGTGAGGGCCGGGACGGCTACGAGCAGTACTTC. Protein: CAISEGRDGYEQYF.

This clonotype was counted many times. The chain is built from TRBV2 and TRBJ2-3; TRBD2 matches 9 bases. The CDR3 totals 15 residues. J was trimmed by 4 bases and V by 3 bases; bases with no gene match: 5. Germline CDR1 is SNHLY and CDR2 is FYNNEI. CDR3 DNA: TGTGCCAGCAGTGAGTTGGCGGGAGGGCCAGATACGCAGTATTTT. Translated, it gives CASSELAGGPDTQYF.

Only a few counts were recorded for this clonotype. This chain joins TRBV4-1 and TRBJ2-7; TRBD2 matches 13 bases. V lost 4 bases to trimming and J lost 3 bases; unmatched junction nucleotides: 6. CDR3 length: 16 amino acids. The germline V gene has CDR1 MGHRA and CDR2 YSYEKL. DNA for the CDR3: TGCGCCAGCAGCCGTTTGGGGACTAGCGGGAACTACGAGCAGTACTTC. It encodes CASSRLGTSGNYEQYF.

The chain is built from TRBV6-1 and TRBJ2-7; 14 bases map to TRBD2. The CDR3 covers 14 residues. Per the germline V gene, CDR1 is MNHNS and CDR2 is SASEGT. V shed 7 bases, J shed 3 bases, and the junction held 2 bases outside the gene matches. The CDR3 loop reads CASIGTSGSYEQYF. The CDR3 nucleotides read TGTGCCAGCATTGGGACTAGCGGGAGCTACGAGCAGTACTTC.

This clonotype was seen ten or more times. The chain couples TRBV6-1 to TRBJ2-1; 8 bases are a match to TRBD2. The CDR3 totals 15 residues. In germline, CDR1 is MNHNS, CDR2 SASEGT. V gave up 4 bases and J gave up 6 bases; unmatched junction bases: 8. CDR3: CASSAGTRLGNEQFF. In DNA, the CDR3 is TGTGCCAGCAGTGCCGGGACTAGACTGGGCAATGAGCAGTTCTTC.

This clonotype was counted ten times or more. This rearrangement joins TRBV7-8 to TRBJ2-3; D uncertain. CDR3 length: 13 residues. The ends were cut back, 2 bases at V and 14 bases at J, with 17 bases in the middle. The germline V gene encodes CDR1 SGHVS and CDR2 FQNEAQ. CDR3 sequence reads: CASSLYGEVSPYF. The DNA for the CDR3 is TGTGCCAGCAGCTTATACGGTGAGGTGTCGCCGTATTTT. Full variable domain (remainder filled in from reference TRBV7-8 and TRBJ2-3): GAGVSQSPRYKVAKRGQDVALRCDPISGHVSLFWYQQALGQGPEFLTYFQNEAQLDKSGLPSDRFFAERPEGSVSTLKIQRTQQEDSAVYLCASSLYGEVSPYFGPGTRLTVL.

This clonotype was recorded many times. The rearrangement links TRBV28 to TRBJ2-3; 10 nucleotides match TRBD2. Germline V gene lookup returns CDR1 MDHEN and CDR2 SYDVKM. CDR3 length equals 16 residues. Trimming cost V 0 bases and J 5 bases; bases outside gene matches: 5. The CDR3 DNA sequence: TGTGCCAGCAGTTTATGGCTAGCGGGAGAGGGAGATACGCAGTATTTT. Translating it yields CASSLWLAGEGDTQYF.

This clonotype was seen only a few times. The rearrangement uses TRBV27 and TRBJ2-1; D not resolved. Looked up from germline, CDR1 is MNHEY and CDR2 is SMNVEV (reference sequence). The CDR3 spans 14 residues. The ends were cut back, 6 bases at V and 7 bases at J, with 16 bases in the middle. The CDR3 loop is CASSSLGGRNEQFF. In nucleotides, the CDR3 is TGTGCCAGCAGCTCGTTAGGCGGTAGGAATGAGCAGTTCTTC.

This clonotype appeared a few times. This chain links TRBV6-1 with TRBJ2-1; D gene unclear. The germline gives CDR1 MNHNS, CDR2 SASEGT. Trimming removed 4 bases from V and 10 bases from J, with 11 bases in between. This CDR3 region has 12 residues. The CDR3 loop reads CASSGDTTEQFF. The CDR3 nucleotides are TGTGCCAGCAGTGGGGATACTACCGAGCAGTTCTTC.

This clonotype has at least ten counts. The CDR3 DNA follows: TGTGCCAGCAGTTTATTCGACAGCTCCTACGAGCAGTACTTC. As protein: CASSLFDSSYEQYF. The chain is built from TRBV12-3 or TRBV12-4 and TRBJ2-7, with D possibly being TRBD1 (5 bases). This CDR3 comprises 14 residues. Trimming stripped 2 bases from V and 0 bases from J, with 8 bases between.

In its sample, this clonotype was seen a few times. The chain links TRBV7-3 to TRBJ2-5; D perhaps matches TRBD2 (5 bases). The CDR3 contains 14 residues. V was shortened by 5 bases and J by 0 bases, with 10 bases between the two germline ends. Per germline, CDR1 SGHTA and CDR2 FQGTGA. CDR3 bases: TGTGCCAGCAGCGCCACCGGGAACCAAGAGACCCAGTACTTC. This codes for CASSATGNQETQYF.

This clonotype has only a few counts. J is TRBJ2-7 and V is TRBV11-2, with 7 bases lining up with TRBD2. In germline, CDR1 is SGHAT, CDR2 FQNNGV. The CDR3 spans 14 residues. Trimming removed 1 base from V and 3 bases from J; junction bases left unmatched: 3. CDR3 in DNA: TGTGCCAGCAGCTTAGGGACTAGACTCTACGAGCAGTACTTC. Translating gives CASSLGTRLYEQYF.

This clonotype was picked up many times. This chain links TRBV13 with TRBJ1-2; 9 positions match TRBD1. V lost 5 bases and J lost 5; bases outside the gene matches: 6. This CDR3 is 14 amino acids long. The V gene's germline CDR1 is PRHDT and CDR2 FYEKMQ (reference sequence). CDR3: CASSMDRGGYGYTF. In nucleotides, the CDR3 is TGTGCCAGCAGCATGGACAGGGGCGGGTATGGCTACACCTTC.

There are many counts of this clonotype. The rearrangement uses TRBV11-2 and TRBJ1-6; D call uncertain. Per germline, CDR1 SGHAT and CDR2 FQNNGV. Trimming took 5 bases from V and 6 from J, leaving 11 bases between them. This CDR3 spans 14 amino acids. DNA of the CDR3: TGTGCCAGCAGCGCACAGAATAGTAATTCACCCCTCCACTTT. Translation gives CASSAQNSNSPLHF.

This clonotype was counted ten times or more. The gene calls are TRBV28 and TRBJ2-7, with 9 bases matching TRBD2. The CDR3 runs 14 residues. Germline V gene data show CDR1 as MDHEN and CDR2 as SYDVKM. Trimming took 6 bases from V and 2 from J; bases not matched to a gene: 5. CDR3 sequence: CASSPTSGPYEQYF. The DNA of the CDR3 is TGTGCCAGCAGCCCGACTAGCGGACCCTACGAGCAGTACTTC.

This clonotype was found many times. CDR3 in amino acids: CASTSSETQYF. In DNA, the CDR3 is TGTGCCAGCACTTCCTCGGAGACCCAGTACTTC. The V gene is TRBV6-2 or TRBV6-3, the J gene TRBJ2-5; no reliable D call. Trimming removed 7 bases from V and 5 bases from J, with 8 bases in between. CDR1 is MNHEY, CDR2 SVGEGT, per germline. There are 11 residues in the CDR3.

This clonotype was seen a few times. The chain joins TRBV20-1 to TRBJ1-2, with TRBD1 matching over 10 bases. J was trimmed by 1 base and V by 6 bases; bases with no gene match: 8. Germline-derived CDR1 and CDR2 are DFQATT and SNEGSKA (reference sequence). This CDR3 region has 15 residues. CDR3: CSAPGTGVLNYGYTF. Written as DNA, the CDR3 is TGCAGTGCCCCCGGGACAGGGGTCCTTAACTATGGCTACACCTTC.